This passage covers 19 T cell receptor beta chains from one sample sequenced in a study of T cell responses to AZD1222 COVID-19 vaccine. The assay was immunoSEQ multiplex PCR, and TCRdb's table has in-frame clones only and misses some. The data show approximately 97,000 clones, with roughly 80% seen just once and about 18% held by the top ten. Sequences were derived from peripheral blood, sampled on day 0 of AZD1222 vaccination. Every receptor here comes from an adult in good health.

This clone has a handful of counts. The chain uses TRBV7-6 and TRBJ2-5, with TRBD2 matching 9 bases. V lost 5 bases and J lost 1; bases outside the gene matches: 5. The CDR3 extends over 15 amino acids. Germline V gene lookup returns CDR1 SGHVS and CDR2 FNYEAQ. The CDR3 here is CASSQSGGPQETQYF. The CDR3 DNA reads TGTGCCAGCAGCCAAAGCGGGGGGCCCCAAGAGACCCAGTACTTC.

This chain links TRBV28 with TRBJ1-6; no reliable D call. The CDR3 runs to 17 residues. Germline V gene data show CDR1 as MDHEN and CDR2 as SYDVKM. V was pared by 5 bases and J by 0 bases, with 14 bases between. CDR3 DNA sequence: TGTGCCAGCAGTCAAGTGCGGGGTGGCTCCTATAATTCACCCCTCCACTTT. Amino acid sequence: CASSQVRGGSYNSPLHF.

The chain employs TRBV10-3 and TRBJ2-7; 10 bases are a match to TRBD1. Germline lookup yields CDR1 ENHRY and CDR2 SYGVKD. Germline trimming cut 6 bases from V and 6 bases from J; bases unmatched to any gene: 8. The CDR3 spans 14 residues. The chain's CDR3 is CAIRTGTGVGEQYF. The CDR3 nucleotides read TGTGCCATCAGAACCGGGACAGGGGTAGGCGAGCAGTACTTC.

CDR3 in amino acids: CASRQTGLDEQYF. CDR3 in DNA: TGTGCCAGCAGGCAGACAGGGTTGGACGAGCAGTACTTC. V is TRBV28 and J is TRBJ2-7; 7 bases are shared with TRBD1. The length of the CDR3 is 13 residues. V lost 6 bases and J lost 5; bases outside the gene matches: 7. CDR1 MDHEN and CDR2 SYDVKM come from the germline V gene.

This clone was recorded once. In DNA form, the CDR3 reads TGTGCCAGCAGCTCCGGGACAGGGTTAACGACTGAAGCTTTCTTT. Translation: CASSSGTGLTTEAFF. This chain connects TRBV11-2 to TRBJ1-1, with TRBD1 matching over 9 bases. This CDR3 is built from 15 residues. The junction had 8 bases not matched to a gene; V was cut back by 4 bases and J by 5 bases. Germline V gene data show CDR1 as SGHAT and CDR2 as FQNNGV. The entire variable domain, with the rest obtained from reference TRBV11-2 and TRBJ1-1, is as follows: EAGVAQSPRYKIIEKRQSVAFWCNPISGHATLYWYQQILGQGPKLLIQFQNNGVVDDSQLPKDRFSAERLKGVDSTLKIQPAKLEDSAVYLCASSSGTGLTTEAFFGQGTRLTVV.

The chain has TRBV7-2 and TRBJ1-2; 9 bases fit TRBD1. In germline, CDR1 is SGHTA, CDR2 FQGNSA. The CDR3 sequence is 15 residues long. Unmatched junction bases numbered 10, after V lost 5 bases and J lost 6 bases. CDR3 nucleotide sequence: TGTGCCAGCAGCATAAACCGGGACAGGGCGGATGGCTACACCTTC. Amino acid sequence: CASSINRDRADGYTF.

The chain joins TRBV24-1 to TRBJ2-3; TRBD2 matches 14 bases. V shed 4 bases, J shed 3 bases, and the junction held 5 bases outside the gene matches. CDR3 length equals 17 residues. Per germline, CDR1 KGHDR and CDR2 SFDVKD. CDR3 protein: CATSESRLAGGTDTQYF. The CDR3 DNA sequence: TGTGCCACCAGTGAGTCTCGACTAGCGGGAGGGACAGATACGCAGTATTTT.

The J gene is TRBJ1-1, the V gene TRBV28; TRBD1 matches 10 bases. Germline lookup yields CDR1 MDHEN and CDR2 SYDVKM. The ends lost 6 bases at V and 0 bases at J; junction bases unmatched: 7. The CDR3 has 16 residues. The CDR3 DNA is TGTGCCAGCAGACCCGGGACAGGGGTGGTGAACACTGAAGCTTTCTTT. Its protein product is CASRPGTGVVNTEAFF. The whole variable domain, filled in from reference TRBV28 and TRBJ1-1, reads DVKVTQSSRYLVKRTGEKVFLECVQDMDHENMFWYRQDPGLGLRLIYFSYDVKMKEKGDIPEGYSVSREKKERFSLILESASTNQTSMYLCASRPGTGVVNTEAFFGQGTRLTVV.

This clone was detected only a few times. V gene TRBV19 combines with J gene TRBJ1-3; weak D call: TRBD1 (6 bases). CDR1 LNHDA and CDR2 SQIVND come from the germline V gene (reference sequence). The V end was cut by 10 bases, the J end by 0 bases, with 16 bases between. The length of the CDR3 is 15 residues. This CDR3 is CATSADSLSGNTIYF. The DNA for the CDR3 is TGTGCCACCTCCGCGGACAGCCTCTCTGGAAACACCATATATTTT.

This clone was seen a handful of times. The V call is TRBV5-1, the J call TRBJ2-1, with D possibly being TRBD2 (6 bases). This CDR3 spans 16 amino acids. Trimming cost V 3 bases and J 0 bases, with 13 bases left between them. Per germline, CDR1 SGHRS and CDR2 YFSETQ. DNA for the CDR3: TGCGCCAGCAGCTCCTACCCGGGGGACTCCTACAATGAGCAGTTCTTC. Amino acids: CASSSYPGDSYNEQFF.

This clone was seen a single time. The rearrangement joins TRBV28 to TRBJ1-4, with TRBD1 as a possible D gene (6 bases). With 5 bases removed from V and 1 base from J, the gap between germline ends came to 14 bases. Germline V gene sequence: CDR1 MDHEN, CDR2 SYDVKM. This CDR3 spans 16 amino acids. The CDR3 region is CASSAPGEGTNEKLFF. The CDR3 region has the DNA TGTGCCAGCAGTGCCCCAGGGGAAGGAACTAATGAAAAACTGTTTTTT.

This clone was counted a few times. V usage is TRBV10-3 and J usage is TRBJ1-1; D gene ambiguous. Looked up from germline, CDR1 is ENHRY and CDR2 is SYGVKD. This CDR3 has 13 amino acids. The V gene lost 4 bases and the J gene lost 5 bases, with 11 bases spanning the gap. The CDR3 DNA is TGTGCCATCAGTGCTTCCTCGGGGACTGAAGCTTTCTTT. Its protein product is CAISASSGTEAFF.

The J gene is TRBJ2-6, the V gene TRBV19; D possibly uses TRBD1 or TRBD2 (5 bases each). V shed 4 bases and J shed 3 bases, with 22 bases lying between them. Germline CDR1 LNHDA, CDR2 SQIVND (reference sequence). There are 19 residues in the CDR3. The DNA of the CDR3 is TGTGCCAGTAGTAGGAGAGGGGACGTTGGTTTAAGTGGGGCCAACGTCCTGACTTTC. Protein sequence: CASSRRGDVGLSGANVLTF.

V is TRBV19 and J is TRBJ2-3; D may be TRBD2 (7 bases). The ends were cut back, 7 bases at V and 5 bases at J, with 16 bases in the middle. Germline CDR1 is LNHDA and CDR2 is SQIVND (reference sequence). This CDR3 has 14 amino acids. The CDR3 is CASTRGASLDTQYF. The CDR3 coding sequence is TGTGCCAGTACCCGGGGGGCCAGCCTAGATACGCAGTATTTT.

In its sample, this clone ranks as medium-sized. The chain couples TRBV28 to TRBJ1-2; TRBD1 agrees at 8 bases. In germline, CDR1 is MDHEN, CDR2 SYDVKM. CDR3 length: 14 amino acids. V trimming: 6 bases; J trimming: 8 bases; junction bases outside the gene matches: 11. CDR3: CASSPGSRGHGYTF. The CDR3 DNA sequence: TGTGCCAGCAGCCCTGGGAGCAGGGGGCACGGCTACACCTTC.

The chain combines TRBV4-2 with TRBJ1-5, with D hard to call. There are 15 residues in the CDR3. Trimming removed 0 bases from V and 8 bases from J, with 14 bases in between. Germline loops: CDR1 LGHNA, CDR2 YNFKEQ. The CDR3 region is CASSQDPGNGEPQHF. The DNA of the CDR3 is TGTGCCAGCAGCCAAGACCCTGGGAATGGGGAGCCCCAGCATTTT.

The table lists this clone with a count of one. The chain joins TRBV12-3 or TRBV12-4 to TRBJ1-5, with D tentatively TRBD1 (6 bases). The CDR3 loop spans 12 amino acids. V dropped 7 bases and J dropped 7 bases, with 11 bases sitting between them. CDR3 residues: CASTQGNQPQHF. Here the CDR3 DNA reads TGTGCCAGCACCCAGGGGAACCAGCCCCAGCATTTT.

The V and J genes are TRBV7-2 and TRBJ1-5; D gene uncertain. The CDR3 contains 14 residues. V was trimmed by 0 bases and J by 9 bases, leaving 12 bases between them. The germline gives CDR1 SGHTA, CDR2 FQGNSA. The DNA for the CDR3 is TGTGCCAGCAGCTTAGCTTTTGGAATGCCGCCCCAGCATTTT. Translating it yields CASSLAFGMPPQHF.

The V call is TRBV28, the J call TRBJ1-1; D remains unclear. V shed 6 bases and J shed 5 bases, with 10 bases lying between them. This CDR3 is built from 12 residues. Germline CDR1 MDHEN, CDR2 SYDVKM. The DNA for the CDR3 is TGTGCCAGCAGCCCGCTGCGTACTGAAGCTTTCTTT. Translation: CASSPLRTEAFF.